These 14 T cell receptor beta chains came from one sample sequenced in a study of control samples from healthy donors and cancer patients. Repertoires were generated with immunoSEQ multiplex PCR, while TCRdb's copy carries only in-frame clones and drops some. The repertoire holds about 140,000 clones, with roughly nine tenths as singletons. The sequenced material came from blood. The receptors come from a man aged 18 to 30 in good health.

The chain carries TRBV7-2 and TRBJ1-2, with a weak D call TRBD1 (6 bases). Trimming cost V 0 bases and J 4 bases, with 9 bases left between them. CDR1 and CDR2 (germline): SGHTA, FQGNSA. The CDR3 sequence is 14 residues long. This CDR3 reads CASSLAQGSYGYTF. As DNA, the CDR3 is TGTGCCAGCAGCTTAGCTCAGGGGTCCTATGGCTACACCTTC. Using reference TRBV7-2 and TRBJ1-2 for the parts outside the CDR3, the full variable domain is GAGVSQSPSNKVTEKGKDVELRCDPISGHTALYWYRQSLGQGLEFLIYFQGNSAPDKSGLPSDRFSAERTGGSVSTLTIQRTQQEDSAVYLCASSLAQGSYGYTFGSGTRLTVV.

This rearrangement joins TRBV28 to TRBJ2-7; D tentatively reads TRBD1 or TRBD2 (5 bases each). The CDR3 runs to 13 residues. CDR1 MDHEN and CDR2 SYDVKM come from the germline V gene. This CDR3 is CASYPQQGGEQYF. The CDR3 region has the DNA TGTGCGAGCTACCCCCAGCAGGGCGGGGAGCAGTACTTC.

The CDR3, as DNA: TGTGCCTCCTCGTCGGGCACCGGGGAGCTGTTTTTT. Translated, it gives CASSSGTGELFF. V is TRBV10-3 and J is TRBJ2-2; no clear D gene. Germline CDR1 ENHRY, CDR2 SYGVKD. The CDR3 consists of 12 residues. Trimming took 11 bases from V and 4 from J, leaving 11 bases between them.

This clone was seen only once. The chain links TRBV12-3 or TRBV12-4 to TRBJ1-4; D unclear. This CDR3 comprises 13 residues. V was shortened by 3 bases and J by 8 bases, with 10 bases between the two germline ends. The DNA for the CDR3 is TGTGCCAGCAGTTTCGAAGGCCGGGAAAAACTGTTTTTT. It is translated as CASSFEGREKLFF.

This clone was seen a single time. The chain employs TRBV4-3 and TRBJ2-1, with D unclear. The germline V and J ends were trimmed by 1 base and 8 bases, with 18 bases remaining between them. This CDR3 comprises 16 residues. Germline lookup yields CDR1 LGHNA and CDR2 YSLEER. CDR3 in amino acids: CASSQVLGPRRDEQFF. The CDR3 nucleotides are TGCGCCAGCAGCCAAGTACTCGGACCCCGACGGGATGAGCAGTTCTTC.

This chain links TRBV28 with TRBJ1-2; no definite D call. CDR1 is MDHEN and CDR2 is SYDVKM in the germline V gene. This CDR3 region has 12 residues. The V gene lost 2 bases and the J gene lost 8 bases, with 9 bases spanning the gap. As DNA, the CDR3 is TGTGCCAGCAGTTTAAGGCCAGAAGGCTACACCTTC. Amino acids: CASSLRPEGYTF.

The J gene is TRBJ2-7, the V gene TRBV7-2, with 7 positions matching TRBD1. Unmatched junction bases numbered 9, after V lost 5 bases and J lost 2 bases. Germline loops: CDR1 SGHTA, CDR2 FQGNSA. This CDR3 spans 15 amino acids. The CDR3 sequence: CASSESTGVTYEQYF. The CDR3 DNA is TGTGCCAGCAGCGAGTCCACAGGGGTCACCTACGAGCAGTACTTC.

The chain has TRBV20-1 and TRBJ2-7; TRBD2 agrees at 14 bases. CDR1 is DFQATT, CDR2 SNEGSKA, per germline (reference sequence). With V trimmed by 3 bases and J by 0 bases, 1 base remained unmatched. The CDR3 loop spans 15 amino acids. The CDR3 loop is CSASGTSGGSYEQYF. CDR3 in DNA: TGCAGTGCTAGTGGGACTAGCGGGGGCTCCTACGAGCAGTACTTC.

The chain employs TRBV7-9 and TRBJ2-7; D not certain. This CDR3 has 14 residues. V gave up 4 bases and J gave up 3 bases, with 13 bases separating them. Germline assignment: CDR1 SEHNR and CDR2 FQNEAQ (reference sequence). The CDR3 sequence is CASSWRDTIYEQYF. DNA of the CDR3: TGTGCCAGCAGCTGGAGAGACACGATCTACGAGCAGTACTTC.

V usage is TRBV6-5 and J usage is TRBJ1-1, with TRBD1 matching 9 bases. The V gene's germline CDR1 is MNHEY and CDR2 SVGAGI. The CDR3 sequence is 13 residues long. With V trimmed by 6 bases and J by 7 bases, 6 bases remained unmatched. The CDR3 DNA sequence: TGTGCCAGCAGGGAGACAGGGGGGATTGAAGCTTTCTTT. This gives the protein CASRETGGIEAFF.

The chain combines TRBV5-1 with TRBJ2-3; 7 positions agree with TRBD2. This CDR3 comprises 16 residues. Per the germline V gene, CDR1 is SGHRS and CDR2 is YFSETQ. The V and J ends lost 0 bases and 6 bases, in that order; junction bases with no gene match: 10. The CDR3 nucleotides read TGCGCCAGCAGCTTGGCCGCGAGCGGGGTCCCGGATACGCAGTATTTT. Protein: CASSLAASGVPDTQYF.

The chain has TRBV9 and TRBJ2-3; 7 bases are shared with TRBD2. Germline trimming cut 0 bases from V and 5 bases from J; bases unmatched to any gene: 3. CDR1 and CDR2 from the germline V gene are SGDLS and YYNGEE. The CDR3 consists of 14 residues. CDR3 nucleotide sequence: TGTGCCAGCAGCGTAGGGGGCGGGGGAGATACGCAGTATTTT. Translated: CASSVGGGGDTQYF. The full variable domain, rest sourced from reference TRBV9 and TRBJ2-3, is DSGVTQTPKHLITATGQRVTLRCSPRSGDLSVYWYQQSLDQGLQFLIQYYNGEERAKGNILERFSAQQFPDLHSELNLSSLELGDSALYFCASSVGGGGDTQYFGPGTRLTVL.

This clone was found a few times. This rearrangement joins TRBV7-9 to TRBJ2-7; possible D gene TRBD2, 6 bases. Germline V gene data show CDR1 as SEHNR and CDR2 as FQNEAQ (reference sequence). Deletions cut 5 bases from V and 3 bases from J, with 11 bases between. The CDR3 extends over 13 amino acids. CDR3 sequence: CASSDGTDYEQYF. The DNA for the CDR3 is TGTGCCAGCAGCGACGGGACTGACTACGAGCAGTACTTC.

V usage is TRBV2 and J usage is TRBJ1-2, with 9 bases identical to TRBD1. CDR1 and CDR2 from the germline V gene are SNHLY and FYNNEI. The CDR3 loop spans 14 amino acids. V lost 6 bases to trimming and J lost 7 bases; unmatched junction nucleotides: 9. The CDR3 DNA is TGTGCCAGCAGCATCGAACAGGGGGCGCCTGGCTACACCTTC. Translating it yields CASSIEQGAPGYTF.